This T cell receptor (beta chain) was sequenced in a study of blood T cell repertoires in COVID-19. About the research overall: Some COVID-19 samples were acute and others convalescent; all came from the United States, Italy and Spain.

Residents of about two dozen US areas, aged roughly 18 to 89 years, made up the participants. Self-reported history from a screening survey and questionnaire set each donor's cohort. Recovery among Cohort 3 donors was established by two negative PCRs, clearance, or symptom resolution. Sequenced by immunoSEQ multiplex PCR; TCRdb stores in-frame clones only, minus some. The sample holds over 300,000 clones, 87% seen once. This CDR3 spans 15 amino acids. J gave up 4 bases and V 0 bases, and 1 base lay outside the gene matches. CDR1 is SGHRS, CDR2 YFSETQ, per germline. Sequences were obtained from PBMCs or T cells enriched from blood (not recorded which). The TCR originated in a woman between 25 and 40 years old who had recovered from COVID-19. J is TRBJ1-4 and V is TRBV5-1; 9 bases are shared with TRBD1. The CDR3 bases are TGCGCCAGCAGCTTGGGGGGACAGGGTAATGAAAAACTGTTTTTT. The encoded protein is CASSLGGQGNEKLFF.